One and the same sample provided the 20 T cell receptor beta chains below, sequenced in a study of cytomegalovirus exposure and HLA in healthy donors. Primers: 60 Vbeta forward and 13 Jbeta reverse. The table came from immunoSEQ multiplex PCR; TCRdb's copy has only in-frame clones and leaves some out. The table lists 210,000 or so clones, 70% to 80% of them singletons, with less than 3% in the top ten. The sequenced sample consisted of PBMCs. The receptors here all came from a woman in her sixties in good health and CMV-seropositive.

The chain combines TRBV6-5 with TRBJ1-5, with D possibly TRBD1 on 5 matching bases. V was trimmed by 8 bases and J by 5 bases, leaving 16 bases between them. This CDR3 is 14 amino acids long. Germline loops: CDR1 MNHEY, CDR2 SVGAGI. The CDR3 sequence is CASGQAGRDQPQHF. In DNA, the CDR3 is TGTGCCAGCGGTCAGGCAGGGAGGGATCAGCCCCAGCATTTT.

The chain couples TRBV6-5 to TRBJ2-7; D is unresolved. V dropped 0 bases and J dropped 1 base, with 7 bases sitting between them. CDR1 MNHEY and CDR2 SVGAGI come from the germline V gene. The CDR3 loop spans 14 amino acids. CDR3 in amino acids: CASSYSRLSYEQYF. The CDR3 DNA reads as TGTGCCAGCAGTTACTCGAGGCTGTCCTACGAGCAGTACTTC.

The rearrangement uses TRBV6-5 and TRBJ1-2; 8 bases match TRBD1. The V and J ends lost 9 bases and 8 bases, in that order; junction bases with no gene match: 17. CDR1 is MNHEY, CDR2 SVGAGI, per germline. The CDR3 covers 15 residues. In DNA form, the CDR3 reads TGTGCCAGTAAAAAATCCGGGACAGGTGGACGAGGCTACACCTTC. Translation gives CASKKSGTGGRGYTF.

The CDR3 loop is CASSIGGLYGYTF. CDR3 bases: TGTGCCAGTAGTATAGGCGGCCTATATGGCTACACCTTC. J is TRBJ1-2 and V is TRBV19; D not resolved. Looked up from germline, CDR1 is LNHDA and CDR2 is SQIVND (reference sequence). Trimming stripped 1 base from V and 5 bases from J, with 8 bases between. This CDR3 is 13 amino acids long. Combining the CDR3 with reference TRBV19 and TRBJ1-2 gives the whole variable domain DGGITQSPKYLFRKEGQNVTLSCEQNLNHDAMYWYRQDPGQGLRLIYYSQIVNDFQKGDIAEGYSVSREKKESFPLTVTSAQKNPTAFYLCASSIGGLYGYTFGSGTRLTVV.

The chain carries TRBV4-3 and TRBJ2-7, with TRBD1 as a possible D gene (5 bases). The germline V gene has CDR1 LGHNA and CDR2 YSLEER. The CDR3 extends over 12 amino acids. V lost 0 bases and J lost 7, with 7 bases in between. The DNA for the CDR3 is TGCGCCAGCAGCCAAGATACAGGAGAGCAGTACTTC. Translating gives CASSQDTGEQYF.

Here the CDR3 DNA reads TGTGCCAGTTCCATTAGCGGGGGTGGGGCAGATACGCAGTATTTT. The encoded protein is CASSISGGGADTQYF. This chain connects TRBV7-9 to TRBJ2-3, with 9 bases lining up with TRBD2. Per germline, CDR1 SEHNR and CDR2 FQNEAQ (reference sequence). The CDR3 extends over 15 amino acids. J lost 4 bases, V lost 9 bases, and 11 bases had no gene match.

This sequence joins TRBV2 and TRBJ1-2; 8 bases map to TRBD1. The CDR3 spans 15 residues. The trim removed 5 bases at V and 4 bases at J, leaving 9 bases unmatched. CDR1 is SNHLY, CDR2 FYNNEI, per germline. The CDR3 DNA reads as TGTGCCAGCAGTCTAAACAGGGGGGGGACCTATGGCTACACCTTC. Protein sequence: CASSLNRGGTYGYTF.

The chain combines TRBV5-6 with TRBJ2-1; 7 bases match TRBD2. J lost 0 bases, V lost 3 bases, and 3 bases had no gene match. CDR1 SGHDT and CDR2 YYEEEE come from the germline V gene. There are 15 residues in the CDR3. This CDR3 reads CASSYTGGSYNEQFF. The DNA of the CDR3 is TGTGCCAGCAGCTATACGGGGGGCTCCTACAATGAGCAGTTCTTC. The complete variable domain, with remaining parts taken from reference TRBV5-6 and TRBJ2-1, reads DAGVTQSPTHLIKTRGQQVTLRCSPKSGHDTVSWYQQALGQGPQFIFQYYEEEERQRGNFPDRFSGHQFPNYSSELNVNALLLGDSALYLCASSYTGGSYNEQFFGPGTRLTVL.

This chain connects TRBV29-1 to TRBJ1-1; TRBD1 is a possible D gene (6 bases). The V gene's germline CDR1 is SQVTM and CDR2 ANQGSEA. V dropped 7 bases and J dropped 1 base, with 13 bases sitting between them. The CDR3 runs to 13 residues. Written as DNA, the CDR3 is TGCAGCGGTGACAGGTATCGGAACACTGAAGCTTTCTTT. Residues: CSGDRYRNTEAFF.

J is TRBJ1-1 and V is TRBV18; maybe TRBD1 (6 bases). The germline V and J ends were trimmed by 6 bases and 0 bases, with 14 bases remaining between them. The CDR3 loop spans 15 amino acids. Germline V gene lookup returns CDR1 KGHSH and CDR2 LQKENI. CDR3 in amino acids: CASSSGQQLNTEAFF. The CDR3 DNA sequence: TGTGCCAGCTCGTCTGGACAGCAGTTGAACACTGAAGCTTTCTTT.

The chain links TRBV6-1 to TRBJ2-1, with 10 nucleotides matching TRBD2. The V segment lost 4 bases and the J segment 1 base; nucleotides outside the gene matches: 4. Germline values: CDR1 MNHNS, CDR2 SASEGT. The length of the CDR3 is 16 residues. CDR3 protein: CASSVQAGGSYNEQFF. In nucleotides, the CDR3 is TGTGCCAGCAGTGTGCAAGCGGGGGGGTCCTACAATGAGCAGTTCTTC.

This clone was recorded only once. This chain uses TRBV30 with TRBJ1-5; no clear D. The V end lost 2 bases, the J end lost 4 bases, and 9 bases lay between the germline ends. CDR3 size: 13 residues. Germline lookup yields CDR1 GTSNPN and CDR2 SVGIG (reference sequence). The CDR3, as DNA: TGTGCCTGGAGTCGGGTTGAGAATCAGCCCCAGCATTTT. Encoded protein: CAWSRVENQPQHF. Full variable domain (missing parts from reference TRBV30 and TRBJ1-5): SQTIHQWPATLVQPVGSPLSLECTVEGTSNPNLYWYRQAAGRGLQLLFYSVGIGQISSEVPQNLSASRPQDRQFILSSKKLLLSDSGFYLCAWSRVENQPQHFGDGTRLSIL.

The chain couples TRBV10-3 to TRBJ1-2; D is uncertain. Germline CDR1 ENHRY, CDR2 SYGVKD. With 2 bases removed from V and 4 bases from J, the gap between germline ends came to 11 bases. The CDR3 is 14 amino acids. In DNA, the CDR3 is TGTGCCATCAGTGAGGGGGAGGGAGTCTATGGCTACACCTTC. This codes for CAISEGEGVYGYTF.

This chain connects TRBV5-1 to TRBJ2-3, with a possible D match to TRBD2 (6 bases). This CDR3 spans 15 amino acids. Germline CDR1 and CDR2: SGHRS and YFSETQ. The germline V and J ends were trimmed by 3 bases and 3 bases, with 14 bases remaining between them. The CDR3 is CASSSGDRPTDTQYF. The CDR3 nucleotides are TGCGCCAGCAGCTCGGGGGACCGCCCAACAGATACGCAGTATTTT.

This chain joins TRBV18 and TRBJ1-2; perhaps TRBD1 as D (5 bases). Germline CDR1 is KGHSH and CDR2 is LQKENI. The CDR3 covers 13 residues. Trimming stripped 3 bases from V and 5 bases from J, with 10 bases between. CDR3 nucleotide sequence: TGTGCCAGCTCACCGGGCGGGGCTTATGGCTACACCTTC. Residues: CASSPGGAYGYTF.

This clone was seen only a few times. The chain carries TRBV11-1 and TRBJ2-1; TRBD2 agrees at 9 bases. Germline V CDR1 and CDR2: SGHAT, FQDESV (reference sequence). CDR3 size: 15 residues. The V and J ends lost 2 bases and 4 bases, in that order; junction bases with no gene match: 3. For the CDR3, the DNA is TGTGCCAGCAGCTTAAAGCGGGAGGCATACAATGAGCAGTTCTTC. Residues: CASSLKREAYNEQFF.

The J gene is TRBJ2-7, the V gene TRBV6-1; 11 nucleotides align to TRBD1. The V segment lost 7 bases and the J segment 9 bases; nucleotides outside the gene matches: 5. This CDR3 contains 12 residues. Germline V gene sequence: CDR1 MNHNS, CDR2 SASEGT. As DNA, the CDR3 is TGTGCCAGCACCGGGACAGGGGGATGGCAGTACTTC. Amino acid sequence: CASTGTGGWQYF.

The chain joins TRBV4-2 to TRBJ1-2, with TRBD1 matching over 7 bases. Germline CDR1 is LGHNA and CDR2 is YNFKEQ. V trimming: 1 base; J trimming: 3 bases; junction bases outside the gene matches: 5. The CDR3 runs 15 residues. Here the CDR3 DNA reads TGTGCCAGCAGCCAAGGGCGGGACAGAGACTATGGCTACACCTTC. It specifies CASSQGRDRDYGYTF.

The chain links TRBV5-8 to TRBJ1-5; tentatively, D is TRBD1 (6 bases). CDR1 is SGHTS, CDR2 YDEGEE, per germline. CDR3 length: 17 residues. Trimming cost V 4 bases and J 0 bases, with 17 bases left between them. The DNA for the CDR3 is TGTGCCAGCAGCGGAAGCAGGGGTTCCTATAGCAATCAGCCCCAGCATTTT. This sequence encodes CASSGSRGSYSNQPQHF.

The chain combines TRBV7-2 with TRBJ1-1; a weak D match, TRBD1 (6 bases). The V end was cut by 5 bases, the J end by 5 bases, with 18 bases between. CDR3 length equals 15 residues. Germline loops: CDR1 SGHTA, CDR2 FQGNSA. The CDR3 loop reads CASSPRGGLRTEAFF. The CDR3 coding sequence is TGTGCCAGCAGCCCGAGGGGGGGGCTGAGGACTGAAGCTTTCTTT.